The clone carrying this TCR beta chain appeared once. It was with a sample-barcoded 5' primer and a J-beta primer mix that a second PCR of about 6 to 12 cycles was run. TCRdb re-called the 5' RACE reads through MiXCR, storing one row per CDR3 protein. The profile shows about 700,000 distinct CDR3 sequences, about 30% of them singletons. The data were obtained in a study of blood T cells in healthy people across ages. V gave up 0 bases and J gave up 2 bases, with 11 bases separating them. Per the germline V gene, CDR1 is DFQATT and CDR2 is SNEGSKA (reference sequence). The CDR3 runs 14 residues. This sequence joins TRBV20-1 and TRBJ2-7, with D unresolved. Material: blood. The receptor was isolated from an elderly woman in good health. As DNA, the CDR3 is TGCAGTGCTAGAGATGGGTTCGGACCCTACGAGCAGTACTTC. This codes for CSARDGFGPYEQYF.